These 27 T cell receptor beta chains share one sample of origin, sequenced in a study of spatial heterogeneity in lung cancer. Study-level points and caveats: Tumors with more nonsynonymous mutations had more expanded intratumoral alpha and beta TCRs.

One entry per CDR3 protein, called by TCRdb with MiXCR from the 5' RACE reads. The sample consists of about 320 distinct CDR3 sequences, about 25% of them appearing once. No antigen has been assigned to these receptors. Time point of the sample: sample taken at primary tumor resection. Here the sequenced sample was lung tumor tissue, taken at surgery. The receptor set was obtained from a male donor with early-stage non-small cell lung cancer.

By share, this clonotype counts as hyperexpanded. One end of the junction varies from germline; a read error may be responsible. V is TRBV11-2 and J is TRBJ2-3; 9 bases fit TRBD1. Germline assignment: CDR1 SGHAT and CDR2 FQNNGV. The CDR3 sequence is 14 residues long. The DNA for the CDR3 is TGTGCCAGCAGCTTAGTCAAAGACAGGGGGATCTTACATTTT. It translates to CASSLVKDRGILHF.

This clonotype is large in the sample. At one boundary the junction diverges from the germline segment, which might be a read error. DNA for the CDR3: TGTGTCAGCAGTTACGGCGGGGGGGCCGGCGGCGAGCAGTACTTC. It yields the protein CVSSYGGGAGGEQYF. The rearrangement joins TRBV6-5 to TRBJ2-7, with TRBD2 matching 9 bases. Germline CDR1 and CDR2: MNHEY and SVGAGI. CDR3 length: 15 amino acids.

This clonotype was seen a handful of times. V is TRBV9 and J is TRBJ1-2, with a weak D call TRBD1 (5 bases). Germline assignment: CDR1 SGDLS and CDR2 YYNGEE. V was pared by 5 bases and J by 8 bases, with 13 bases between. The CDR3 sequence is 12 residues long. This CDR3 reads CASSGASGGYTF. The CDR3 DNA follows: TGTGCCAGCAGTGGGGCTAGCGGGGGCTACACCTTC. The whole variable domain, filled in from reference TRBV9 and TRBJ1-2, reads DSGVTQTPKHLITATGQRVTLRCSPRSGDLSVYWYQQSLDQGLQFLIQYYNGEERAKGNILERFSAQQFPDLHSELNLSSLELGDSALYFCASSGASGGYTFGSGTRLTVV.

The V gene is TRBV4-2, the J gene TRBJ2-1; tentative D call: TRBD2 (6 bases). There are 15 residues in the CDR3. The V gene's germline CDR1 is LGHNA and CDR2 YNFKEQ. V lost 0 bases and J lost 5, with 11 bases in between. The CDR3 loop is CASSQEDYINNEQFF. The CDR3 DNA follows: TGTGCCAGCAGCCAAGAGGACTACATAAACAATGAGCAGTTCTTC.

In its sample, this clonotype is large. The genes are TRBV18 and TRBJ1-4, with D unclear. CDR1 and CDR2 (germline): KGHSH, LQKENI. Trimming removed 0 bases from V and 5 bases from J, with 10 bases in between. The CDR3 is 15 residues long. In DNA form, the CDR3 reads TGTGCCAGCTCACCACCCTGGACGGTAAATGAAAAACTGTTTTTT. Its translation: CASSPPWTVNEKLFF. Looking up the rest from reference TRBV18 and TRBJ1-4 gives the full variable domain: NAGVMQNPRHLVRRRGQEARLRCSPMKGHSHVYWYRQLPEEGLKFMVYLQKENIIDESGMPKERFSAEFPKEGPSILRIQQVVRGDSAAYFCASSPPWTVNEKLFFGSGTQLSVL.

By its share, this clonotype is large. The J gene is TRBJ2-1, the V gene TRBV18; TRBD2 matches at 14 bases. Germline CDR1 is KGHSH and CDR2 is LQKENI. Trimming removed 2 bases from V and 9 bases from J; junction bases left unmatched: 12. CDR3 length: 18 residues. CDR3 nucleotides: TGTGCCAGCTCACCAGTACGACTAGCGGGAGGGTCCAGTGGTGAGCAGTTCTTC. It is translated as CASSPVRLAGGSSGEQFF.

This clonotype is termed large (0.1 to 1%). The chain uses TRBV7-3 and TRBJ2-7; TRBD1 aligns across 7 bases. The CDR3 contains 12 residues. From germline, CDR1 is SGHTA and CDR2 FQGTGA. Losses at the gene ends were 4 bases for V and 6 bases for J; bases not matched to a gene: 3. The CDR3 DNA reads TGTGCCAGCAGCTACCCAGGGGGCGAGCAGTACTTC. This encodes CASSYPGGEQYF.

The chain combines TRBV5-1 with TRBJ2-7; D might be TRBD1 (6 bases). This CDR3 region has 15 residues. V was clipped by 3 bases and J by 0 bases, with 13 bases between them. The germline V gene encodes CDR1 SGHRS and CDR2 YFSETQ. The DNA for the CDR3 is TGCGCCAGCAGCTCCTCCGGGACAATCTCCTACGAGCAGTACTTC. It codes for CASSSSGTISYEQYF.

The V call is TRBV7-2, the J call TRBJ2-3; 7 bases are shared with TRBD2. The CDR3 has 15 residues. CDR1 is SGHTA, CDR2 FQGNSA, per germline. With V trimmed by 3 bases and J by 0 bases, 3 bases remained unmatched. The DNA for the CDR3 is TGTGCCAGCAGCTTGTATAGCGGGAGCACAGATACGCAGTATTTT. It is translated as CASSLYSGSTDTQYF.

V gene TRBV30 combines with J gene TRBJ2-6; D is ambiguous. This CDR3 spans 15 amino acids. Germline CDR1 is GTSNPN and CDR2 is SVGIG (reference sequence). V was clipped by 3 bases and J by 0 bases, with 9 bases between them. CDR3 DNA: TGTGCCTGGAGGGACGTAAACTCTGGGGCCAACGTCCTGACTTTC. This sequence encodes CAWRDVNSGANVLTF.

The gene calls are TRBV3-1 and TRBJ1-6; D remains unclear. V was pared by 0 bases and J by 11 bases, with 11 bases between. This CDR3 region has 14 residues. Germline CDR1 and CDR2: LGHDT and YNNKEL (reference sequence). The CDR3 bases are TGTGCCAGCAGCCAAGATCTAGCGGGAGCACCCCTCCACTTT. Amino acids: CASSQDLAGAPLHF.

By its share, this clonotype is large. The V call is TRBV6-2 or TRBV6-3, the J call TRBJ1-6; no clear D gene. The CDR3 contains 15 residues. Per germline, CDR1 MNHEY and CDR2 SVGEGT. Trimming pared 0 bases from V and 9 bases from J, leaving 12 bases between. CDR3 sequence: CASSYSRTGGSPLHF. Written as DNA, the CDR3 is TGTGCCAGCAGTTACTCGCGGACTGGAGGTTCACCCCTCCACTTT.

Judged by abundance, this clonotype is large. The rearrangement uses TRBV25-1 and TRBJ1-1, with D unclear. Trimming left V 6 bases short and J 4 bases short, with 9 bases between. Per germline, CDR1 MGHDK and CDR2 SYGVNS. The CDR3 extends over 12 amino acids. CDR3 region: CASSTRGTEAFF. CDR3 DNA: TGTGCCAGCAGCACTCGGGGCACTGAAGCTTTCTTT.

By sample share, this clonotype is large. The chain carries TRBV5-1 and TRBJ2-7; 10 nucleotides agree with TRBD1. The CDR3 contains 15 residues. Germline CDR1 reads SGHRS; CDR2 reads YFSETQ. Trimming cost V 6 bases and J 0 bases; bases outside gene matches: 6. Here the CDR3 reads CASTVTGGASYEQYF. CDR3 DNA sequence: TGCGCCAGCACCGTGACAGGGGGCGCCTCCTACGAGCAGTACTTC.

This clonotype ranks as medium-sized. V is TRBV7-3 and J is TRBJ2-3; 9 bases align to TRBD2. The germline V gene has CDR1 SGHTA and CDR2 FQGTGA. This CDR3 spans 14 amino acids. Losses at the gene ends were 5 bases for V and 11 bases for J; bases not matched to a gene: 11. DNA of the CDR3: TGTGCCAGCAGCCCTGGGACTAGCACGGGGAGGCAGTATTTT. Its protein is CASSPGTSTGRQYF.

By share of the sample, this clonotype is large (0.1 to 1%). The chain joins TRBV11-2 to TRBJ2-2; no clear D gene. The CDR3 consists of 16 residues. The germline V and J ends were trimmed by 5 bases and 4 bases, with 17 bases remaining between them. Germline loops: CDR1 SGHAT, CDR2 FQNNGV. CDR3 in amino acids: CASSPSFLGSTGELFF. Written as DNA, the CDR3 is TGTGCCAGCAGCCCTAGTTTCCTTGGGTCCACCGGGGAGCTGTTTTTT.

This clonotype was observed a handful of times. The chain joins TRBV7-9 to TRBJ1-2, with 7 bases identical to TRBD1. The V gene end was trimmed by 7 bases and the J gene end by 4 bases; junction bases not matched to a gene: 9. Germline CDR1 is SEHNR and CDR2 is FQNEAQ (reference sequence). The CDR3 runs 14 residues. The CDR3 here is CASIPAGQTYGYTF. The CDR3 DNA is TGTGCCAGCATACCCGCGGGACAGACCTATGGCTACACCTTC.

This chain joins TRBV2 and TRBJ2-4; perhaps TRBD2 as D (5 bases). V lost 0 bases to trimming and J lost 10 bases, with 10 bases between them. CDR3 length: 13 amino acids. Per the germline V gene, CDR1 is SNHLY and CDR2 is FYNNEI. The CDR3 sequence is CASSEAKWTIQYF. Written as DNA, the CDR3 is TGTGCCAGCAGTGAAGCCAAGTGGACTATTCAGTACTTC.

The rearrangement uses TRBV7-3 and TRBJ2-2, with TRBD2 matching 8 bases. The CDR3 has 14 residues. V shed 5 bases and J 7 bases; nucleotides not matched to a gene: 6. The germline CDR1 and CDR2 sequences are SGHTA and FQGTGA. The chain's CDR3 is CASSRLAYGGELFF. The DNA of the CDR3 is TGTGCCAGCAGCCGACTAGCGTATGGCGGGGAGCTGTTTTTT.

By share of the sample, this clonotype is hyperexpanded (1% or more). This chain connects TRBV29-1 to TRBJ2-1; D is undetermined. The CDR3 has 10 amino acids. The V end was cut by 0 bases, the J end by 8 bases, with 2 bases between. Germline loops: CDR1 SQVTM, CDR2 ANQGSEA. The CDR3: CSVEEDEQFF. CDR3 DNA: TGCAGCGTTGAAGAGGATGAGCAGTTCTTC.

The V gene is TRBV18, the J gene TRBJ2-2, with D uncertain. Trimming shortened V by 3 bases and J by 2 bases, and 7 bases separated the two germline ends. The CDR3 consists of 14 residues. The germline gives CDR1 KGHSH, CDR2 LQKENI. CDR3 sequence reads: CASSPPSNTGELFF. CDR3 DNA: TGTGCCAGCTCACCGCCAAGCAACACCGGGGAGCTGTTTTTT.

CDR3 in DNA: TGTGCCAGCACCAGAGGCGGTGCCGGGGCCAACGTCCTGACTTTC. It specifies CASTRGGAGANVLTF. The chain couples TRBV6-1 to TRBJ2-6, with D uncertain. The CDR3 has 15 amino acids. V lost 7 bases and J 4 bases, leaving 14 bases between the germline ends. Germline values: CDR1 MNHNS, CDR2 SASEGT.

This clonotype is termed large. This chain uses TRBV4-1 with TRBJ2-3; D might be TRBD1 (5 bases). The CDR3 extends over 14 amino acids. The ends were cut back, 1 base at V and 1 base at J, with 6 bases in the middle. Germline V gives CDR1 MGHRA, CDR2 YSYEKL. CDR3 region: CASSQVTGTDTQYF. The CDR3 DNA sequence: TGCGCCAGCAGCCAAGTGACAGGCACAGATACGCAGTATTTT.

This clonotype was seen more than once but under ten times. This chain connects TRBV20-1 to TRBJ2-7, with D possibly being TRBD1 (6 bases). The CDR3 totals 15 residues. The V and J ends lost 3 bases and 2 bases respectively, with 17 bases between them. Per the germline V gene, CDR1 is DFQATT and CDR2 is SNEGSKA (reference sequence). CDR3 nucleotides: TGCAGTGCTAGTTGGTTACAGGGTGTAACCTACGAGCAGTACTTC. Amino acid sequence: CSASWLQGVTYEQYF.

The chain joins TRBV28 to TRBJ2-1; 7 bases are a match to TRBD2. J gave up 4 bases and V 3 bases, and 15 bases lay outside the gene matches. This CDR3 comprises 18 residues. Germline CDR1 MDHEN, CDR2 SYDVKM. CDR3 amino acids: CASSFLHPGRAGYNEQFF. CDR3 bases: TGTGCCAGCAGTTTCCTACACCCGGGGAGGGCGGGGTACAATGAGCAGTTCTTC.

This chain joins TRBV9 and TRBJ2-2, with D hard to call. CDR3 size: 14 residues. Trimming shortened V by 2 bases and J by 4 bases, and 9 bases separated the two germline ends. Germline CDR1 is SGDLS and CDR2 is YYNGEE. The CDR3 reads CASSVGPSTGELFF. The CDR3 coding sequence is TGTGCCAGCAGCGTTGGACCCAGCACCGGGGAGCTGTTTTTT. The full variable domain, rest sourced from reference TRBV9 and TRBJ2-2, is DSGVTQTPKHLITATGQRVTLRCSPRSGDLSVYWYQQSLDQGLQFLIQYYNGEERAKGNILERFSAQQFPDLHSELNLSSLELGDSALYFCASSVGPSTGELFFGEGSRLTVL.

This clonotype is medium-sized in the sample. The rearrangement joins TRBV9 to TRBJ2-1; D is tentatively TRBD1 or TRBD2 (5 bases each). In germline, CDR1 is SGDLS, CDR2 YYNGEE. The length of the CDR3 is 14 residues. Trimming took off 4 bases at V and 6 bases at J, with 14 bases between the two ends. The CDR3 nucleotides are TGTGCCAGCAGCACCGGGACCCAGCCCAATGAGCAGTTCTTC. This gives the protein CASSTGTQPNEQFF.